This TCR beta chain emerged from a study of response to subunit inactivated influenza vaccine. Regarding the study as a whole: Researchers suggested that each seasonal influenza vaccination recruits few new T cells.

This clonotype appeared many times. The antigen is not known. Per the germline V gene, CDR1 is MNHNS and CDR2 is SASEGT. Trimming removed 3 bases at V and 4 bases at J, with 12 bases between. The CDR3 has 14 residues. TCRdb passed the RT-PCR reads through MiXCR, listing each CDR3 protein once. Here the sample spans around 200,000 distinct CDR3 sequences, around 8.8% being singletons. The sequencing here drew on non-naive T cells sorted from PBMCs, taken on the day of vaccination. The rearrangement joins TRBV6-1 to TRBJ1-1; weak D call: TRBD1 (5 bases). The receptor comes from a man between 50 and 59 years old who received an inactivated influenza vaccine. CDR3 loop: CASSEGVVGTEAFF. In DNA form, the CDR3 reads TGTGCCAGCAGTGAGGGGGTTGTCGGCACTGAAGCTTTCTTT.